Following are 25 T cell receptor beta chains from one sample sequenced in a study of cytomegalovirus exposure and HLA in healthy donors. Amplification used 60 Vbeta primers and 13 Jbeta primers. Repertoires were generated with immunoSEQ multiplex PCR, while TCRdb's copy carries only in-frame clones and drops some. The sample holds about 130,000 clones, under 80% seen once. The sample taken for sequencing was PBMCs. Source of these receptors: a woman aged 55-70 years in good health and CMV-seropositive.

V is TRBV10-3 and J is TRBJ2-5; D not certain. CDR1 ENHRY and CDR2 SYGVKD come from the germline V gene. The CDR3 has 13 amino acids. V lost 10 bases and J lost 3, with 15 bases in between. The CDR3 protein is CASQQPGKETQYF. In DNA, the CDR3 is TGTGCCAGCCAGCAGCCAGGAAAAGAGACCCAGTACTTC.

A single count supports this clone. The chain joins TRBV7-9 to TRBJ1-1; D might be TRBD1 (5 bases). Trimming cost V 5 bases and J 7 bases, with 11 bases left between them. The CDR3 is 12 amino acids. The germline CDR1 and CDR2 sequences are SEHNR and FQNEAQ (reference sequence). CDR3 DNA: TGTGCCAGCAGCAAAATCCAGGGTGAAGCTTTCTTT. Its translation: CASSKIQGEAFF.

This chain links TRBV6-8 with TRBJ2-7; maybe TRBD2 (6 bases). This CDR3 comprises 13 residues. V lost 2 bases, J lost 3 bases, and 8 bases lay in between. The germline V gene encodes CDR1 MNHGY and CDR2 SAAAGT. CDR3: CASSYGGSYEQYF. In DNA form, the CDR3 reads TGTGCCAGCAGTTACGGGGGGAGCTACGAGCAGTACTTC.

This clone showed up just once. V and J are TRBV5-4 and TRBJ2-3; TRBD2 matches 8 bases. This CDR3 contains 15 residues. Trimming at V came to 2 bases and at J to 3 bases, leaving 5 bases not matched to a gene. CDR1 SGHNT and CDR2 YYREEE come from the germline V gene (reference sequence). In DNA form, the CDR3 reads TGTGCCAGCAGCTTAGACGGGGGGGGGACAGATACGCAGTATTTT. It specifies CASSLDGGGTDTQYF.

This clone was detected a few times. The chain links TRBV11-3 to TRBJ2-1; D perhaps matches TRBD2 (6 bases). The germline CDR1 and CDR2 sequences are SGHNT and YENEEA. This CDR3 is 16 amino acids long. Trimming left V 5 bases short and J 3 bases short, with 17 bases between. CDR3: CASSGAGSALYNEQFF. CDR3 coding DNA: TGTGCCAGCAGCGGGGCGGGATCAGCTCTCTACAATGAGCAGTTCTTC.

This clone occurred once. One end of the junction varies from germline; a read error may be responsible. The chain carries TRBV11-2 and TRBJ2-5; D might be TRBD2 (7 bases). In germline, CDR1 is SGHAT, CDR2 FQNNGV. The CDR3 loop spans 12 amino acids. CDR3 sequence: CASRGPGRGADF. The CDR3, as DNA: TGTGCCAGCAGGGGCCCTGGACGGGGGGCGGACTTC.

V and J are TRBV18 and TRBJ2-4; no firm D call. Per germline, CDR1 KGHSH and CDR2 LQKENI. V dropped 3 bases and J dropped 0 bases, with 12 bases sitting between them. This CDR3 contains 16 residues. The CDR3 here is CASSPSPSSAKNIQYF. CDR3 nucleotides: TGTGCCAGCTCACCCTCTCCGTCCTCAGCCAAAAACATTCAGTACTTC.

CDR3 region: CASSHGTGVDVGYTF. The CDR3 region has the DNA TGCGCCAGCAGCCACGGGACAGGGGTTGATGTGGGCTACACCTTC. This chain connects TRBV4-3 to TRBJ1-2; 10 nucleotides match TRBD1. This CDR3 has 15 residues. Germline V CDR1 and CDR2: LGHNA, YSLEER. V trimming: 3 bases; J trimming: 8 bases; junction bases outside the gene matches: 9.

The chain links TRBV5-5 to TRBJ1-3; D gene ambiguous. Trimming shortened V by 0 bases and J by 0 bases, and 7 bases separated the two germline ends. Germline CDR1 and CDR2: SGHKS and YYEKEE (reference sequence). CDR3 length: 15 residues. CDR3: CASSLVASSGNTIYF. The CDR3 coding sequence is TGTGCCAGCAGCTTGGTCGCGAGCTCTGGAAACACCATATATTTT.

This chain connects TRBV30 to TRBJ1-2, with TRBD1 identical over 9 bases. This CDR3 has 14 residues. J was trimmed by 7 bases and V by 2 bases; bases with no gene match: 8. The V gene's germline CDR1 is GTSNPN and CDR2 SVGIG (reference sequence). The CDR3: CAWSLGGQGLGYTF. CDR3 coding DNA: TGTGCCTGGAGTCTAGGGGGACAGGGTCTTGGCTACACCTTC.

V usage is TRBV5-6 and J usage is TRBJ1-1; D ambiguous. V lost 1 base to trimming and J lost 4 bases, with 8 bases between them. The CDR3 totals 13 residues. The germline V gene has CDR1 SGHDT and CDR2 YYEEEE. The CDR3 coding sequence is TGTGCCAGCAGCTTGAAAGGGAGCACTGAAGCTTTCTTT. This sequence encodes CASSLKGSTEAFF.

This chain joins TRBV30 and TRBJ2-5, with D maybe TRBD2 (6 bases). Germline-derived CDR1 and CDR2 are GTSNPN and SVGIG (reference sequence). Trimming left V 4 bases short and J 7 bases short, with 16 bases between. CDR3 length: 13 residues. The CDR3 sequence is CAWTLEGFATQYF. The CDR3 nucleotides read TGTGCCTGGACCCTGGAGGGTTTTGCGACCCAGTACTTC.

The genes are TRBV7-5 and TRBJ1-5; TRBD1, the table's D call, lacks a check against the DNA. TRBV7-5 is listed as a pseudogene. The CDR3 is 16 residues long. CDR3 sequence reads: CVRSLSWQGRVQPQHF. CDR3 sequence (DNA): TGTGTCAGAAGCTTAAGCTGGCAGGGGAGAGTTCAGCCCCAGCATTTT.

V gene TRBV6-6 combines with J gene TRBJ2-3; 12 nucleotides match TRBD2. The CDR3 runs 16 residues. The trim removed 5 bases at V and 2 bases at J, leaving 5 bases unmatched. CDR1 and CDR2 from the germline V gene are MNHNY and SVGAGI (reference sequence). The DNA for the CDR3 is TGTGCCAGCAGTGCCGGACTAGCGGGGACCACAGATACGCAGTATTTT. It translates to CASSAGLAGTTDTQYF.

This clone has a handful of counts. V is TRBV9 and J is TRBJ1-1, with 9 bases identical to TRBD1. The germline V gene encodes CDR1 SGDLS and CDR2 YYNGEE. This CDR3 contains 14 residues. V was clipped by 3 bases and J by 5 bases; unmatched bases: 5. This CDR3 is CASSEQGAVTEAFF. In nucleotides, the CDR3 is TGTGCCAGCAGCGAACAGGGGGCGGTTACTGAAGCTTTCTTT.

The chain links TRBV7-8 to TRBJ1-6; 12 nucleotides align to TRBD1. The CDR3 has 15 residues. Germline values: CDR1 SGHVS, CDR2 FQNEAQ. V trimming: 5 bases; J trimming: 7 bases; junction bases outside the gene matches: 3. The CDR3, as DNA: TGTGCCAGCAGCCAAGGGACAGGGGGCAATTCACCCCTCCACTTT. This translates into CASSQGTGGNSPLHF.

This clone was observed once. The chain recombines TRBV4-3 with TRBJ1-1; no reliable D call. Trimming pared 4 bases from V and 0 bases from J, leaving 9 bases between. CDR1 is LGHNA, CDR2 YSLEER, per germline. The CDR3 totals 14 residues. The CDR3 coding sequence is TGCGCCAGCAGCCTTAGACTTATGAACACTGAAGCTTTCTTT. Translated: CASSLRLMNTEAFF.

The chain couples TRBV18 to TRBJ1-1; D perhaps matches TRBD1 (5 bases). The V gene lost 2 bases and the J gene lost 7 bases, with 14 bases spanning the gap. The CDR3 is made up of 14 amino acids. The germline gives CDR1 KGHSH, CDR2 LQKENI. For the CDR3, the DNA is TGTGCCAGCTCACCAGGTTCAGGGTACGGTGAAGCTTTCTTT. This codes for CASSPGSGYGEAFF.

This clone was recorded once. The CDR3 here is CASSFRDRGVTEAFF. As DNA, the CDR3 is TGTGCCAGCAGTTTCCGGGACAGGGGGGTCACTGAAGCTTTCTTT. The V call is TRBV6-5, the J call TRBJ1-1, with 11 bases lining up with TRBD1. The CDR3 contains 15 residues. Trimming took 4 bases from V and 4 from J; bases not matched to a gene: 5. CDR1 and CDR2 (germline): MNHEY, SVGAGI.

The chain has TRBV2 and TRBJ1-5; 9 nucleotides line up with TRBD1. The germline V gene encodes CDR1 SNHLY and CDR2 FYNNEI. The CDR3 is 15 residues long. V shed 5 bases, J shed 3 bases, and the junction held 5 bases outside the gene matches. Here the CDR3 DNA reads TGTGCCAGCAGTCAGGGACAGGGACACAATCAGCCCCAGCATTTT. It translates to CASSQGQGHNQPQHF. Drawing the rest from reference TRBV2 and TRBJ1-5, the complete variable domain is EPEVTQTPSHQVTQMGQEVILRCVPISNHLYFYWYRQILGQKVEFLVSFYNNEISEKSEIFDDQFSVERPDGSNFTLKIRSTKLEDSAMYFCASSQGQGHNQPQHFGDGTRLSIL.

The chain carries TRBV7-9 and TRBJ1-4; 9 positions agree with TRBD1. The CDR3 runs 14 residues. Germline CDR1 SEHNR, CDR2 FQNEAQ (reference sequence). J gave up 8 bases and V 5 bases, and 6 bases lay outside the gene matches. The CDR3 sequence: CASSLGQGGEKLFF. Written as DNA, the CDR3 is TGTGCCAGCAGCCTGGGACAGGGTGGCGAAAAACTGTTTTTT.

The V and J genes are TRBV9 and TRBJ2-1; possible D gene TRBD2, 5 bases. Germline CDR1 and CDR2: SGDLS and YYNGEE. The CDR3 consists of 15 residues. Trimming took 4 bases from V and 4 from J, leaving 15 bases between them. As DNA, the CDR3 is TGTGCCAGCAGCCGTACTAGATTACCATACAATGAGCAGTTCTTC. It specifies CASSRTRLPYNEQFF.

The chain combines TRBV28 with TRBJ1-1; no firm D call. V was shortened by 7 bases and J by 3 bases, with 6 bases between the two germline ends. This CDR3 is 11 amino acids long. Germline-derived CDR1 and CDR2 are MDHEN and SYDVKM. CDR3 nucleotides: TGTGCCAGCACCACTTACACTGAAGCTTTCTTT. This codes for CASTTYTEAFF.

About this clone itself: This CDR3 is missing its conserved last phenylalanine or tryptophan, likely due to a read error. This chain joins TRBV2 and TRBJ2-7; 9 bases are shared with TRBD1. Germline CDR1 reads SNHLY; CDR2 reads FYNNEI. The CDR3 has 14 amino acids. V was clipped by 5 bases and J by 5 bases; unmatched bases: 7. This CDR3 reads CASSLQGANHEQYL. DNA of the CDR3: TGTGCCAGCAGTTTACAGGGGGCGAACCACGAGCAGTACCTC.

The rearrangement links TRBV6-1 to TRBJ1-1; TRBD1 agrees at 7 bases. Germline V lookup: CDR1 MNHNS, CDR2 SASEGT. V gave up 6 bases and J gave up 4 bases; unmatched junction bases: 11. CDR3 length: 15 amino acids. In DNA, the CDR3 is TGTGCCAGCAGGACGGACAGGCCGCGGGGCACTGAAGCTTTCTTT. Residues: CASRTDRPRGTEAFF.